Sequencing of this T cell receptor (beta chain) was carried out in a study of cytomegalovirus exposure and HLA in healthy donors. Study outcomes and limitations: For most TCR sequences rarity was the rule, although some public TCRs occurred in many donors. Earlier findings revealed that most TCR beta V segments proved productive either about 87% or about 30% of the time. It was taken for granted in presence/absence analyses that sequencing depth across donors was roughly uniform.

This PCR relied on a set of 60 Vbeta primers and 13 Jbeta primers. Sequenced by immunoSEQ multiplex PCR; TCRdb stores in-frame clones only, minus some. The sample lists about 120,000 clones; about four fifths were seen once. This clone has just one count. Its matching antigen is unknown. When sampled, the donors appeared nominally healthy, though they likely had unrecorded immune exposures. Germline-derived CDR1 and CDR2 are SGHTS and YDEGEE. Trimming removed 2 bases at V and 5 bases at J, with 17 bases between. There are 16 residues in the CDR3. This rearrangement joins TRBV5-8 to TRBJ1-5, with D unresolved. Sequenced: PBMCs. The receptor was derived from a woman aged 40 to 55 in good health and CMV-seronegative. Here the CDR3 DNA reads TGTGCCAGCAGCTTTGCATTCCTCCCTAACCATCAGCCCCAGCATTTT. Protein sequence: CASSFAFLPNHQPQHF.